This T cell receptor beta chain appears in the sequencing data of a study of blood T cells in healthy people across ages. The CDR3 is made up of 17 amino acids. Deletions cut 3 bases from V and 0 bases from J, with 15 bases between. Germline values: CDR1 DFQATT, CDR2 SNEGSKA (reference sequence). Each of the donors had 8 to 10 milliliters of peripheral blood drawn into EDTA-treated Vacutainer tubes. For the second PCR, which ran for about 7 to 12 cycles, a sample-barcoded 5' primer and a J-beta primer mix were used. TCRdb ran MiXCR on the 5' RACE reads and lists one entry per CDR3 protein. The sample lists around 600,000 distinct CDR3 sequences; around 48% were seen once.

The sequencing sample was made of blood. This TCR came from a man older than 75 in good health. The chain joins TRBV20-1 to TRBJ1-6; D uncertain. The CDR3 reads CSARSGQLSSYNSPLHF. In DNA, the CDR3 is TGCAGTGCTAGGTCTGGCCAATTGAGCTCCTATAATTCACCCCTCCACTTT.